This T cell receptor beta chain was captured in a study of blood T cell repertoires in COVID-19 (dated by TCRdb to between 2020 and 2021). Some background on the complete study: Collaborator samples came from the United States, Italy and Spain and covered acute and convalescent phases of COVID-19. The dataset comprised deeply sampled blood TCRbeta repertoires from subjects exposed to, actively infected with, or recovered from COVID-19. The sample metadata nearly always contained a de-identified subject ID, COVID-19 status, age in years and sex. Where available, HLA class I and class II types were taken from metadata supplied by the sample provider and were not determined by assay-based typing. The prospective study material was composed of cDNA or gDNA derived from T cells, B-cell-depleted T cells, or PBMCs. Samples were obtained from the ongoing ImmuneRACE study (first 160 participants) and from roughly 1,300 subjects provided by 6 global collaborators. The repertoires were released in a freely available public database meant as a resource for research on the immune response to SARS-CoV-2. The paper's findings and limits, for the study overall: How much clinical and demographic metadata was included differed by source and by participant, and the metadata was provided uncurated.

V drops 8 bases and J drops 7 bases, leaving 14 bases in between. Counted from cysteine to phenylalanine, this CDR3 has 11 amino acids. Of all the DNA, just the CDR3 is kept, 33 bases in frame from base 1. The germline V gene (reference sequence) sets CDR1 to GTSNPN and CDR2 to SVGIG. TCRbeta CDR3 regions were amplified from genomic DNA using the immunoSEQ Assay, a bias-controlled multiplex PCR. The study's processing was this. The number of nucleated cells in each sample was estimated by amplification of reference gene primers within the assay. To quantify the absolute abundance of each unique TCRbeta CDR3 rearrangement, sequence reads were collapsed and filtered. For each sample, productive Simpson clonality was calculated as the square root of Simpson's diversity index across productive rearrangements. Imported from immuneACCESS, the table was reduced by TCRdb to in-frame sequences with V and J called. These copies leave out some clones; in studies compared against another copy, an unresolved V gene accounts for under half, and the cause of the remainder is not known. V, J and clone size are taken as reported in that table, and D and trimming were inferred from the DNA itself. The sample has approximately 350,000 clones on record, around four fifths of them singletons. The ten largest clones capture approximately 5% of the sample.

Enrolling through a virtual design, the prospective study's participants ranged in age from roughly 18 to 90 years and lived across around 25 United States geographic areas. To assign participants to cohorts, the prospective study relied on clinical history that participants themselves reported in a screening survey and a study questionnaire. ImmuneRACE Cohort 3 recovered participants were defined by two consecutive negative NP/OP PCR tests, healthcare professional clearance, or symptom resolution. In the prospective study, mobile phlebotomists collected whole blood, serum and a nasopharyngeal or oropharyngeal swab from each participant. Additional blood draws and questionnaires over an approximately 2-month period could optionally be provided by prospective study participants. Before DNA extraction, prospective study blood samples were shipped either frozen or at room temperature. This clone was recorded only once. Its recognized antigen is unknown. No clone much larger than this one lies a single base away; base qualities are absent.

The sample was PBMCs or T cells enriched from blood (not recorded which). The clonotype originates from a woman aged 45 to 65 who had recovered from COVID-19. The V and J genes are TRBV30 and TRBJ1-2; TRBD1 could be the D gene, as 6 bases match. This receptor carries the CDR3 CASPGHSGYTF. The sequenced DNA is TGTGCCAGTCCGGGACACAGTGGCTACACCTTC.